The sequence of this TCR beta chain was determined in a study of T-cell reconstitution after alpha-beta-depleted transplantation in children. The study's findings and limits: For some patients, TCRbeta diversity was high at day 60 because of recipient T cells and thymic progenitors that survived. Newly made T cells mostly supplied T-cell counts and diversity one year after transplant. Expanded clones from the graft, numbering several hundred, reportedly supplied alpha-beta T cells about two months after transplant.

As regards this clonotype: Its antigen is not identified.

Germline lookup yields CDR1 SNHLY and CDR2 FYNNEI. The CDR3 consists of 14 residues. Trimming took 4 bases from V and 2 from J; bases not matched to a gene: 3. Unique molecular identifiers were incorporated during preparation of the TCRbeta library. TCRdb reprocessed the PCR reads with MiXCR, giving one entry per CDR3 protein. The sample shows about 980,000 distinct CDR3 sequences, about 29% of them seen only once. Source: PBMCs, mostly from graft donor cells, taken 360 days after TCRalphabeta/CD19-depleted stem cell transplant. The TCR originated in a boy in the first two years of life who had a stem cell transplant for SCID, so the T cells may come from the graft donor. This rearrangement joins TRBV2 to TRBJ2-7; 9 positions match TRBD2. This CDR3 is CASSASGVTYEQYF. CDR3 nucleotides: TGTGCCAGCAGTGCTAGCGGGGTTACCTACGAGCAGTACTTC.